This is a list of T cell receptor beta chains from one sample in a study of regulatory T cells in long-lasting Graves disease. TCRdb used MiXCR to reprocess the multiplex PCR reads, holding one entry per CDR3 protein. The sample shows about 450,000 distinct CDR3 sequences, around 13% of them seen only once. The data were also submitted as part of a second study, on T cells in Graves' hyperthyroidism and ophthalmopathy.

The starting material was peripheral blood mononuclear cells (PBMCs), obtained at new diagnosis, from a patient treated with antithyroid drugs. The origin of the receptors is a woman in her forties or fifties with Graves disease. Each CDR3 is given with its conserved first and last residue. D genes are given only for firm matches. Only some rows state a clone size, as once, few, many or a class for expanded clones.

v_gene: TRBV20-1; abundance: few; d_gene: TRBD2; j_gene: TRBJ2-1; CDR3aa: CSARPEREWDEQFF; CDR3nt: TGCAGTGCTAGACCCGAGCGGGAGTGGGATGAGCAGTTCTTC
v_gene: TRBV14; abundance: -; d_gene: -; j_gene: TRBJ2-1; CDR3aa: CASSQALYNEQFF; CDR3nt: TGTGCCAGCAGCCAAGCTCTTTACAATGAGCAGTTCTTC
v_gene: TRBV7-3; abundance: -; d_gene: -; j_gene: TRBJ2-1; CDR3aa: CASSSNRAAYNEQFF; CDR3nt: TGTGCCAGCAGCTCGAACAGGGCAGCCTACAATGAGCAGTTCTTC
v_gene: TRBV5-1; abundance: -; d_gene: TRBD1; j_gene: TRBJ1-4; CDR3aa: CASSSTGEDEKLFF; CDR3nt: TGCGCCAGCAGCTCGACAGGGGAGGATGAAAAACTGTTTTTT
v_gene: TRBV6-2/TRBV6-3; abundance: -; d_gene: TRBD2; j_gene: TRBJ2-1; CDR3aa: CASRGTSHNEQFF; CDR3nt: TGTGCCAGCAGGGGGACTAGCCACAATGAGCAGTTCTTC
v_gene: TRBV5-1; abundance: many; d_gene: TRBD1; j_gene: TRBJ2-7; CDR3aa: CASSAMDRGDEQYF; CDR3nt: TGCGCCAGCAGCGCCATGGACAGGGGTGACGAGCAGTACTTC
v_gene: TRBV2; abundance: many; d_gene: TRBD1; j_gene: TRBJ1-1; CDR3aa: CASSGQGFGTEAFF; CDR3nt: TGTGCCAGCAGTGGACAGGGGTTCGGCACTGAAGCTTTCTTT
v_gene: TRBV7-8; abundance: few; d_gene: TRBD2; j_gene: TRBJ2-7; CDR3aa: CASGRAVYEQYF; CDR3nt: TGTGCCAGCGGGAGGGCGGTGTACGAGCAGTACTTC
v_gene: TRBV10-3; abundance: -; d_gene: -; j_gene: TRBJ1-1; CDR3aa: CAISESFRGAKTEAFF; CDR3nt: TGTGCCATCAGTGAGTCTTTTCGGGGGGCGAAGACTGAAGCTTTCTTT
v_gene: TRBV9; abundance: -; d_gene: -; j_gene: TRBJ1-3; CDR3aa: CASSVSPGSGNTIYF; CDR3nt: TGTGCCAGCAGCGTATCTCCAGGCTCTGGAAACACCATATATTTT
v_gene: TRBV20-1; abundance: many; d_gene: TRBD1; j_gene: TRBJ1-5; CDR3aa: CSAILQGDQPQHF; CDR3nt: TGCAGTGCAATTTTACAGGGGGACCAGCCCCAGCATTTT
v_gene: TRBV30; abundance: many; d_gene: TRBD1; j_gene: TRBJ1-1; CDR3aa: CAWSLTGGETEAFF; CDR3nt: TGTGCCTGGAGTTTGACAGGGGGAGAGACTGAAGCTTTCTTT
v_gene: TRBV20-1; abundance: few; d_gene: TRBD1; j_gene: TRBJ2-7; CDR3aa: CSARGIPGQGSYEQYF; CDR3nt: TGCAGTGCTAGAGGAATCCCGGGACAGGGGTCCTACGAGCAGTACTTC
v_gene: TRBV7-9; abundance: many; d_gene: TRBD2; j_gene: TRBJ2-3; CDR3aa: CASRPQRELSDTQYF; CDR3nt: TGTGCCAGCAGACCACAGCGGGAGTTATCAGATACGCAGTATTTT
v_gene: TRBV12-3/TRBV12-4; abundance: many; d_gene: -; j_gene: TRBJ1-6; CDR3aa: CASSTAQGLNSPLHF; CDR3nt: TGTGCCAGCAGTACCGCACAGGGATTGAATTCACCCCTCCACTTT
v_gene: TRBV19; abundance: many; d_gene: TRBD1; j_gene: TRBJ1-5; CDR3aa: CAIRGQDSNQPQHF; CDR3nt: TGTGCCATCAGAGGACAGGATAGCAATCAGCCCCAGCATTTT
v_gene: TRBV6-1; abundance: many; d_gene: -; j_gene: TRBJ2-5; CDR3aa: CASNNGRSDGWETQYF; CDR3nt: TGTGCCAGCAACAACGGCCGTTCGGACGGGTGGGAGACCCAGTACTTC
v_gene: TRBV12-3/TRBV12-4; abundance: once; d_gene: TRBD2; j_gene: TRBJ2-1; CDR3aa: CASSPTSGDLLEQFF; CDR3nt: TGTGCCAGCAGTCCGACTAGCGGGGACCTACTTGAGCAGTTCTTC
v_gene: TRBV27; abundance: many; d_gene: TRBD2; j_gene: TRBJ2-6; CDR3aa: CASSYGLAGISGANVLTF; CDR3nt: TGTGCCAGCAGTTACGGACTAGCGGGGATCTCTGGGGCCAACGTCCTGACTTTC
v_gene: TRBV27; abundance: -; d_gene: TRBD2; j_gene: TRBJ2-7; CDR3aa: CASRLLAGVGYEQYF; CDR3nt: TGTGCCAGCCGATTGCTAGCGGGAGTGGGCTACGAGCAGTACTTC
v_gene: TRBV7-9; abundance: many; d_gene: -; j_gene: TRBJ1-1; CDR3aa: CASSLLVTEAFF; CDR3nt: TGTGCCAGCAGCTTGTTGGTGACTGAAGCTTTCTTT
v_gene: TRBV19; abundance: many; d_gene: TRBD2; j_gene: TRBJ2-5; CDR3aa: CASSGSMAGEETQYF; CDR3nt: TGTGCCAGTAGTGGCTCTATGGCGGGAGAGGAGACCCAGTACTTC
v_gene: TRBV7-3; abundance: many; d_gene: -; j_gene: TRBJ2-1; CDR3aa: CASSLRGLKDEQFF; CDR3nt: TGTGCCAGCAGCTTAAGAGGCCTCAAAGATGAGCAGTTCTTC
v_gene: TRBV28; abundance: many; d_gene: TRBD1; j_gene: TRBJ1-5; CDR3aa: CASSFTGGGTNQPQHF; CDR3nt: TGTGCCAGCAGTTTTACAGGGGGGGGGACCAATCAGCCCCAGCATTTT
v_gene: TRBV28; abundance: many; d_gene: -; j_gene: TRBJ2-2; CDR3aa: CASTEGNTGELFF; CDR3nt: TGTGCCAGCACGGAGGGGAACACCGGGGAGCTGTTTTTT
v_gene: TRBV11-2; abundance: few; d_gene: TRBD2; j_gene: TRBJ2-7; CDR3aa: CASSSPSGRAEQYF; CDR3nt: TGTGCCAGCAGCTCCCCTAGCGGGAGGGCCGAGCAGTACTTC
v_gene: TRBV27; abundance: many; d_gene: -; j_gene: TRBJ2-3; CDR3aa: CASSFGGWGTDTQYF; CDR3nt: TGTGCCAGCAGTTTTGGCGGGTGGGGCACAGATACGCAGTATTTT
v_gene: TRBV6-2/TRBV6-3; abundance: many; d_gene: TRBD1; j_gene: TRBJ2-5; CDR3aa: CASSYSTTTLRGSQETQYF; CDR3nt: TGTGCCAGCAGTTATTCGACGACAACCCTCAGGGGGAGCCAAGAGACCCAGTACTTC
v_gene: TRBV3-1; abundance: many; d_gene: -; j_gene: TRBJ2-5; CDR3aa: CASSQVGQQETQYF; CDR3nt: TGTGCCAGCAGCCAAGTTGGACAGCAAGAGACCCAGTACTTC
v_gene: TRBV14; abundance: -; d_gene: -; j_gene: TRBJ2-1; CDR3aa: CASSKTRAGNEQFF; CDR3nt: TGTGCCAGCAGTAAGACTAGAGCCGGCAATGAGCAGTTCTTC
v_gene: TRBV11-2; abundance: many; d_gene: TRBD1; j_gene: TRBJ2-5; CDR3aa: CASSLDVQGAGETQYF; CDR3nt: TGTGCCAGCAGCTTAGACGTACAGGGGGCAGGAGAGACCCAGTACTTC
v_gene: TRBV6-4; abundance: few; d_gene: -; j_gene: TRBJ1-4; CDR3aa: CASSYVSGYNEKLFF; CDR3nt: TGTGCCAGCAGTTACGTATCGGGATATAATGAAAAACTGTTTTTT
v_gene: TRBV7-6; abundance: -; d_gene: -; j_gene: TRBJ2-7; CDR3aa: CASSSGTLPYEQYF; CDR3nt: TGTGCCAGCAGCTCAGGGACCCTACCCTACGAGCAGTACTTC
v_gene: TRBV12-3/TRBV12-4; abundance: many; d_gene: -; j_gene: TRBJ2-5; CDR3aa: CASSFDSTQETQYF; CDR3nt: TGTGCCAGCAGTTTCGACAGCACCCAAGAGACCCAGTACTTC
v_gene: TRBV18; abundance: -; d_gene: TRBD2; j_gene: TRBJ2-1; CDR3aa: CASSPATSGIYEQFF; CDR3nt: TGTGCCAGCTCACCAGCAACTAGCGGGATCTATGAGCAGTTCTTC
v_gene: TRBV6-2/TRBV6-3; abundance: -; d_gene: TRBD2; j_gene: TRBJ2-1; CDR3aa: CASSEVGLSLIRGSYNEQFF; CDR3nt: TGTGCCAGCAGTGAAGTGGGACTAAGCCTCATAAGAGGCTCCTACAATGAGCAGTTCTTC
v_gene: TRBV7-8; abundance: many; d_gene: -; j_gene: TRBJ1-1; CDR3aa: CASSLAVRISTEAFF; CDR3nt: TGTGCCAGCAGCTTAGCGGTCCGAATTTCCACTGAAGCTTTCTTT
v_gene: TRBV19; abundance: -; d_gene: -; j_gene: TRBJ2-1; CDR3aa: CASSIPSGDEQFF; CDR3nt: TGTGCCAGTAGTATCCCGTCAGGGGATGAGCAGTTCTTC
v_gene: TRBV3-1; abundance: many; d_gene: TRBD2; j_gene: TRBJ2-1; CDR3aa: CASSPWREGRGNEQFF; CDR3nt: TGTGCCAGCAGCCCCTGGCGGGAGGGCCGTGGCAATGAGCAGTTCTTC
v_gene: TRBV11-2; abundance: -; d_gene: TRBD2; j_gene: TRBJ2-7; CDR3aa: CASSQGSTSVDEQYF; CDR3nt: TGTGCCAGCAGCCAAGGCTCTACTAGCGTGGACGAGCAGTACTTC
v_gene: TRBV12-3/TRBV12-4; abundance: many; d_gene: TRBD1; j_gene: TRBJ2-7; CDR3aa: CASSPRDRRTYEQYF; CDR3nt: TGTGCCAGCAGTCCAAGGGACAGGAGAACCTACGAGCAGTACTTC
v_gene: TRBV9; abundance: many; d_gene: TRBD1; j_gene: TRBJ1-6; CDR3aa: CASRGQGDSPLHF; CDR3nt: TGTGCCAGCAGGGGACAGGGTGATTCACCCCTCCACTTT
v_gene: TRBV28; abundance: many; d_gene: TRBD1; j_gene: TRBJ1-1; CDR3aa: CASSLFRQGGSEAFF; CDR3nt: TGTGCCAGCAGTTTATTTCGGCAGGGGGGCTCTGAAGCTTTCTTT
v_gene: TRBV2; abundance: many; d_gene: -; j_gene: TRBJ1-3; CDR3aa: CASSTHRQSGNTIYF; CDR3nt: TGTGCCAGCAGTACGCACAGGCAGTCTGGAAACACCATATATTTT
v_gene: TRBV5-6; abundance: -; d_gene: TRBD2; j_gene: TRBJ2-4; CDR3aa: CASKRGLAKNIQYF; CDR3nt: TGTGCCAGTAAGCGGGGACTAGCCAAAAACATTCAGTACTTC
v_gene: TRBV13; abundance: -; d_gene: -; j_gene: TRBJ2-4; CDR3aa: CASSWTELGKNIQYF; CDR3nt: TGTGCCAGCAGCTGGACAGAATTAGGCAAAAACATTCAGTACTTC
v_gene: TRBV7-9; abundance: many; d_gene: TRBD1; j_gene: TRBJ2-5; CDR3aa: CASSPTGLGETQYF; CDR3nt: TGTGCCAGCAGCCCGACAGGGCTTGGAGAGACCCAGTACTTC
v_gene: TRBV27; abundance: -; d_gene: TRBD1; j_gene: TRBJ1-1; CDR3aa: CASSPRDRGKVEAFF; CDR3nt: TGTGCCAGCAGTCCGCGGGACAGGGGGAAAGTTGAAGCTTTCTTT
v_gene: TRBV20-1; abundance: few; d_gene: TRBD1; j_gene: TRBJ1-5; CDR3aa: CSARGQIKTFSNQPQHF; CDR3nt: TGCAGTGCTAGGGGACAGATTAAAACATTTAGCAATCAGCCCCAGCATTTT
v_gene: TRBV14; abundance: -; d_gene: -; j_gene: TRBJ1-1; CDR3aa: CASSQGTDLGTEAFF; CDR3nt: TGTGCCAGCAGCCAAGGGACAGACCTCGGCACTGAAGCTTTCTTT
v_gene: TRBV19; abundance: -; d_gene: TRBD2; j_gene: TRBJ2-1; CDR3aa: CASSKPGGDNEQFF; CDR3nt: TGTGCCAGTAGTAAGCCGGGAGGGGACAATGAGCAGTTCTTC
v_gene: TRBV11-2; abundance: many; d_gene: -; j_gene: TRBJ2-7; CDR3aa: CASSKDPLYEQYF; CDR3nt: TGTGCCAGCAGCAAGGACCCCCTATACGAGCAGTACTTC
v_gene: TRBV6-6; abundance: -; d_gene: -; j_gene: TRBJ2-7; CDR3aa: CASSYSGGAYYEQYF; CDR3nt: TGTGCCAGCAGTTACTCGGGGGGGGCATACTACGAGCAGTACTTC